Shown below are 28 T cell receptor beta chains from a single sample sequenced in a study of PD-1 blockade in classical Hodgkin lymphoma. Only in-frame clones appear in the TCRdb table, and some are missing; sequencing was by immunoSEQ multiplex PCR. The sample lists around 50,000 clones, 90% occurring once. Time point here: cycle 4 day 1 (C4D1), after more than 5 weeks of nivolumab. Each patient relapsed following autologous stem cell transplantation, and prior brentuximab vedotin exposure differed. The input for sequencing was peripheral blood mononuclear cells (PBMCs), taken before the fourth cycle of nivolumab. These receptors came from a human donor with classical Hodgkin lymphoma.

V and J are TRBV18 and TRBJ1-5; 7 bases match TRBD1. This CDR3 has 13 amino acids. V shed 6 bases and J 5 bases; nucleotides not matched to a gene: 4. CDR1 and CDR2 from the germline V gene are KGHSH and LQKENI. The CDR3 bases are TGTGCCAGCTCCGGGACAGAGGATCAGCCCCAGCATTTT. This codes for CASSGTEDQPQHF.

The chain combines TRBV5-1 with TRBJ1-3, with D maybe TRBD1 (5 bases). Trimming shortened V by 4 bases and J by 0 bases, and 11 bases separated the two germline ends. The CDR3 extends over 15 amino acids. Germline CDR1 and CDR2: SGHRS and YFSETQ. CDR3 sequence (DNA): TGCGCCAGCAGCCGATCGGACAACTCTGGAAACACCATATATTTT. It yields the protein CASSRSDNSGNTIYF.

This clone appeared a single time. At the DNA level, this CDR3 is encoded by other sequences in the same sample as well. V gene TRBV6-1 combines with J gene TRBJ1-1; D not resolved. The length of the CDR3 is 13 residues. V lost 7 bases and J 3 bases, leaving 12 bases between the germline ends. Germline lookup yields CDR1 MNHNS and CDR2 SASEGT. The CDR3 DNA is TGTGCCAGCACAGCGGGGTGGGACACTGAAGCTTTCTTT. Its translation is CASTAGWDTEAFF.

The chain recombines TRBV6-5 with TRBJ1-1; no clear D gene. This CDR3 is 12 amino acids long. Trimming shortened V by 7 bases and J by 4 bases, and 10 bases separated the two germline ends. CDR1 MNHEY and CDR2 SVGAGI come from the germline V gene. CDR3 in DNA: TGTGCCAGCACCCAAATGGTCACTGAAGCTTTCTTT. It yields the protein CASTQMVTEAFF.

Turning to this clone: Relative to the germline gene, one junction end is altered; a read error may explain this. CDR3 residues: CASSLTGLSHEQYF. The CDR3 region has the DNA TGTGCCAGCAGCTTAACAGGGCTCTCCCACGAGCAGTACTTC. The chain carries TRBV7-3 and TRBJ2-7, with D unclear. Germline V gene lookup returns CDR1 SGHTA and CDR2 FQGTGA. This CDR3 spans 14 amino acids.

The V gene is TRBV19, the J gene TRBJ2-7; a weak D match, TRBD1 (7 bases). Germline loops: CDR1 LNHDA, CDR2 SQIVND (reference sequence). V was shortened by 5 bases and J by 2 bases, with 16 bases between the two germline ends. The CDR3 is 15 amino acids. The CDR3 loop is CASSRGTVYPYEQYF. Written as DNA, the CDR3 is TGTGCCAGTAGTCGCGGGACAGTCTATCCCTACGAGCAGTACTTC.

The chain joins TRBV4-1 to TRBJ2-2, with TRBD2 identical over 7 bases. The CDR3 is made up of 21 amino acids. Germline loops: CDR1 MGHRA, CDR2 YSYEKL. Trimming removed 3 bases from V and 0 bases from J; junction bases left unmatched: 19. The CDR3 DNA sequence: TGCGCCAGCAGCCATGGTAAACGTGAGGGAGGGACTCAGGCGAACACCGGGGAGCTGTTTTTT. Translated, it gives CASSHGKREGGTQANTGELFF.

This chain joins TRBV7-3 and TRBJ2-2; weak D call: TRBD1 (6 bases). Trimming shortened V by 4 bases and J by 5 bases, and 14 bases separated the two germline ends. The CDR3 extends over 15 amino acids. CDR1 and CDR2 from the germline V gene are SGHTA and FQGTGA. CDR3 in amino acids: CASSSIGTTTGELFF. The CDR3 DNA sequence: TGTGCCAGCAGCTCGATTGGGACAACGACCGGGGAGCTGTTTTTT.

The V gene is TRBV4-2, the J gene TRBJ1-2; D gene unclear. Germline V gene sequence: CDR1 LGHNA, CDR2 YNFKEQ. This CDR3 comprises 15 residues. The V gene lost 1 base and the J gene lost 4 bases, with 13 bases spanning the gap. The CDR3 DNA reads as TGTGCCAGCAGCCAAGGAGCGGGAGAGTCCTATGGCTACACCTTC. Translating it yields CASSQGAGESYGYTF.

The chain employs TRBV5-1 and TRBJ1-1; tentatively, D is TRBD1 (5 bases). The V gene lost 2 bases and the J gene lost 5 bases, with 22 bases spanning the gap. CDR1 SGHRS and CDR2 YFSETQ come from the germline V gene. The CDR3 has 17 residues. The CDR3 here is CASSFGAAGQGGTEAFF. CDR3 DNA: TGCGCCAGCAGCTTTGGGGCCGCGGGCCAGGGCGGGACTGAAGCTTTCTTT.

The rearrangement links TRBV10-1 to TRBJ2-7, with TRBD1 identical over 9 bases. The CDR3 has 16 residues. Germline CDR1 and CDR2: WNHNN and SYGVQD (reference sequence). The V and J ends lost 5 bases and 5 bases, in that order; junction bases with no gene match: 13. This CDR3 reads CASSLSTGTGIDEQYF. The CDR3 bases are TGCGCCAGCAGTCTCTCTACCGGGACAGGGATAGACGAGCAGTACTTC.

The J gene is TRBJ2-1, the V gene TRBV30, with unresolved D. Germline assignment: CDR1 GTSNPN and CDR2 SVGIG (reference sequence). The CDR3 totals 13 residues. The V and J ends lost 8 bases and 0 bases respectively, with 11 bases between them. The CDR3 sequence: CAGARSSYNEQFF. The DNA for the CDR3 is TGTGCCGGTGCACGGAGCTCCTACAATGAGCAGTTCTTC.

The chain joins TRBV6-5 to TRBJ1-2; D gene unclear. The V gene lost 0 bases and the J gene lost 7 bases, with 12 bases spanning the gap. CDR3 length equals 14 residues. Per the germline V gene, CDR1 is MNHEY and CDR2 is SVGAGI. CDR3 region: CASSYSMIRRGYTF. The CDR3 DNA sequence: TGTGCCAGCAGTTACTCGATGATTCGGCGTGGCTACACCTTC.

This clone was detected once. The chain links TRBV18 to TRBJ2-7; possible D gene TRBD1, 5 bases. Germline lookup yields CDR1 KGHSH and CDR2 LQKENI. The V and J ends lost 6 bases and 6 bases respectively, with 12 bases between them. The CDR3 has 12 residues. CDR3 coding DNA: TGTGCCAGCTCCCCGGATGGGGCCGAGCAGTACTTC. Residues: CASSPDGAEQYF.

The chain combines TRBV5-4 with TRBJ2-3; 8 positions agree with TRBD1. This CDR3 region has 16 residues. After removal of 7 bases from V and 1 base from J, the junction contained 11 bases not matched to a gene. The germline V gene encodes CDR1 SGHNT and CDR2 YYREEE (reference sequence). The CDR3 bases are TGTGCCAGCGCCTCTGGGGGACAGGACCGCACAGATACGCAGTATTTT. Its translation: CASASGGQDRTDTQYF.

V and J are TRBV19 and TRBJ2-5; a weak D match, TRBD2 (6 bases). The CDR3 runs to 16 residues. V was pared by 4 bases and J by 5 bases, with 20 bases between. The germline V gene encodes CDR1 LNHDA and CDR2 SQIVND (reference sequence). CDR3 sequence: CASSTGLSGLGETQYF. The DNA for the CDR3 is TGTGCCAGTAGTACTGGACTATCGGGTTTGGGGGAGACCCAGTACTTC.

The rearrangement uses TRBV19 and TRBJ2-3, with D hard to call. Trimming removed 7 bases at V and 8 bases at J, with 13 bases between. Per the germline V gene, CDR1 is LNHDA and CDR2 is SQIVND (reference sequence). This CDR3 has 12 residues. DNA of the CDR3: TGTGCCAGTAACCGTCTCGGCTCTACGCAGTATTTT. Residues: CASNRLGSTQYF.

The chain is built from TRBV30 and TRBJ2-2; TRBD1 matches 7 bases. V was clipped by 0 bases and J by 0 bases; unmatched bases: 4. The CDR3 totals 16 residues. CDR1 is GTSNPN, CDR2 SVGIG, per germline (reference sequence). The CDR3 nucleotides are TGTGCCTGGAGTGTAGGGGGCAGCGCGAACACCGGGGAGCTGTTTTTT. Its protein is CAWSVGGSANTGELFF. The full variable domain, its missing parts supplied by reference TRBV30 and TRBJ2-2, is SQTIHQWPATLVQPVGSPLSLECTVEGTSNPNLYWYRQAAGRGLQLLFYSVGIGQISSEVPQNLSASRPQDRQFILSSKKLLLSDSGFYLCAWSVGGSANTGELFFGEGSRLTVL.

The rearrangement joins TRBV6-5 to TRBJ2-7; a weak D match, TRBD2 (5 bases). V shed 0 bases and J shed 7 bases, with 13 bases lying between them. The CDR3 consists of 14 residues. The germline gives CDR1 MNHEY, CDR2 SVGAGI. CDR3 amino acids: CASSYSSPWREQYF. The CDR3 region has the DNA TGTGCCAGCAGTTACTCGAGCCCCTGGAGGGAGCAGTACTTC.

The chain uses TRBV6-1 and TRBJ2-1; D not resolved. CDR1 and CDR2 (germline): MNHNS, SASEGT. The length of the CDR3 is 14 residues. Trimming shortened V by 6 bases and J by 4 bases, and 13 bases separated the two germline ends. In nucleotides, the CDR3 is TGTGCCAGCAGCCCCCCTAGGAGTTACAATGAGCAGTTCTTC. Its translation is CASSPPRSYNEQFF.

The chain links TRBV14 to TRBJ2-7; TRBD2 is a possible D gene (5 bases). V was trimmed by 4 bases and J by 7 bases, leaving 14 bases between them. There are 13 residues in the CDR3. Germline V lookup: CDR1 SGHDN, CDR2 FVKESK. Here the CDR3 DNA reads TGTGCCAGCAGCCCGGCGACCTCGGGAGAGCAGTACTTC. The encoded protein is CASSPATSGEQYF.

The chain employs TRBV2 and TRBJ2-2; the D gene is possibly TRBD1 (6 bases). From germline, CDR1 is SNHLY and CDR2 FYNNEI. V was cut by 7 bases and J by 4 bases, with 16 bases left in between. CDR3 length: 15 residues. CDR3 DNA: TGTGCCAGCACCTTCTACAGGGTGGGCACCGGGGAGCTGTTTTTT. This encodes CASTFYRVGTGELFF.

The gene calls are TRBV10-3 and TRBJ1-3, with a tentative D call TRBD1 (6 bases). This CDR3 spans 15 amino acids. Trimming cost V 6 bases and J 3 bases, with 15 bases left between them. The germline V gene encodes CDR1 ENHRY and CDR2 SYGVKD. The CDR3 loop reads CAIRYNREGGNTIYF. The DNA of the CDR3 is TGTGCCATCAGGTACAACAGGGAAGGTGGAAACACCATATATTTT.

The table lists this clone with a count of one. The gene calls are TRBV27 and TRBJ2-7, with 10 bases aligning to TRBD2. The CDR3 runs 16 residues. The V and J ends lost 3 bases and 4 bases, in that order; junction bases with no gene match: 9. Germline V gene lookup returns CDR1 MNHEY and CDR2 SMNVEV (reference sequence). As DNA, the CDR3 is TGTGCCAGCAGTTTGGGATCTAGCGGGAGAGGGTACGAGCAGTACTTC. Encoded protein: CASSLGSSGRGYEQYF.

This clone was seen only a few times. The gene calls are TRBV28 and TRBJ1-1, with no clear D. Germline-derived CDR1 and CDR2 are MDHEN and SYDVKM. There are 13 residues in the CDR3. Between the trimmed V and J ends, which lost 6 bases and 0 bases, there was a span of 8 bases. The CDR3 sequence: CASSHHMNTEAFF. As DNA, the CDR3 is TGTGCCAGCAGCCATCACATGAACACTGAAGCTTTCTTT. Together with reference TRBV28 and TRBJ1-1, the CDR3 gives the full variable domain: DVKVTQSSRYLVKRTGEKVFLECVQDMDHENMFWYRQDPGLGLRLIYFSYDVKMKEKGDIPEGYSVSREKKERFSLILESASTNQTSMYLCASSHHMNTEAFFGQGTRLTVV.

The chain recombines TRBV7-2 with TRBJ2-5, with no clear D. The germline V gene has CDR1 SGHTA and CDR2 FQGNSA. This CDR3 is 14 amino acids long. V lost 1 base to trimming and J lost 5 bases, with 11 bases between them. The CDR3 bases are TGTGCCAGCAGCTTAGTTCGGTTTTGGGAGACCCAGTACTTC. It specifies CASSLVRFWETQYF. The full variable domain, its missing parts supplied by reference TRBV7-2 and TRBJ2-5, is GAGVSQSPSNKVTEKGKDVELRCDPISGHTALYWYRQSLGQGLEFLIYFQGNSAPDKSGLPSDRFSAERTGGSVSTLTIQRTQQEDSAVYLCASSLVRFWETQYFGPGTRLLVL.

This sequence joins TRBV6-1 and TRBJ2-7; 11 bases map to TRBD2. The length of the CDR3 is 15 residues. The germline gives CDR1 MNHNS, CDR2 SASEGT. J gave up 6 bases and V 3 bases, and 7 bases lay outside the gene matches. CDR3 nucleotide sequence: TGTGCCAGCAGTGAGCGAACTAGCGGGAGTGTCGAGCAGTACTTC. Encoded protein: CASSERTSGSVEQYF.

The V and J genes are TRBV11-2 and TRBJ1-2; maybe TRBD1 (6 bases). Germline V lookup: CDR1 SGHAT, CDR2 FQNNGV. Trimming removed 2 bases from V and 12 bases from J, with 13 bases in between. CDR3 size: 12 residues. The CDR3 here is CASSLYREEHTF. The DNA for the CDR3 is TGTGCCAGCAGCTTATACAGGGAGGAACACACCTTC.